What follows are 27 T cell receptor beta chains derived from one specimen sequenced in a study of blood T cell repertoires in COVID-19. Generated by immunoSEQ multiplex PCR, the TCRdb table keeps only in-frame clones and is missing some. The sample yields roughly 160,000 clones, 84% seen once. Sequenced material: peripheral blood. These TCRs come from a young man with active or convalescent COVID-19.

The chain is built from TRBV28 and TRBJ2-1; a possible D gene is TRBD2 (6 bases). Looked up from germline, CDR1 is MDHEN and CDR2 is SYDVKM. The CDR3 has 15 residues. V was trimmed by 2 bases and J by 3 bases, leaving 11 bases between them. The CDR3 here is CASSLTTSLYNEQFF. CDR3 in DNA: TGTGCCAGCAGTTTAACGACTAGTCTCTACAATGAGCAGTTCTTC. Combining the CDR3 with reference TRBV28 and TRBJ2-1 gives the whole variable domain DVKVTQSSRYLVKRTGEKVFLECVQDMDHENMFWYRQDPGLGLRLIYFSYDVKMKEKGDIPEGYSVSREKKERFSLILESASTNQTSMYLCASSLTTSLYNEQFFGPGTRLTVL.

The CDR3 region has the DNA TGTGCCAGCAGTCCAGGGGGCAGGGATTACTACGAGCAGTACTTC. Its protein product is CASSPGGRDYYEQYF. This rearrangement joins TRBV28 to TRBJ2-7; TRBD1 aligns across 8 bases. CDR3 length: 15 residues. J was trimmed by 3 bases and V by 5 bases; bases with no gene match: 9. Germline CDR1 and CDR2: MDHEN and SYDVKM.

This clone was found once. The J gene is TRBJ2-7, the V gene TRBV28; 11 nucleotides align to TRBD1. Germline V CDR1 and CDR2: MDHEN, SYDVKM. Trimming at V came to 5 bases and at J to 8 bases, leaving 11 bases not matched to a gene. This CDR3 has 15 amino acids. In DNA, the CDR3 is TGTGCCAGCAGTCCGGCAGGACAGGGGGCCCGCCAGCAGTACTTC. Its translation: CASSPAGQGARQQYF.

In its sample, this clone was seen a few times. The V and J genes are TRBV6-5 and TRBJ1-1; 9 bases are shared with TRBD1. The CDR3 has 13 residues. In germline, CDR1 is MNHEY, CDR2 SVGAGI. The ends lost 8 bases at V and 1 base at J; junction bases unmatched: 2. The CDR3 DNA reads TGTGCCAGCCAACAGGGGGCGAACACTGAAGCTTTCTTT. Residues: CASQQGANTEAFF.

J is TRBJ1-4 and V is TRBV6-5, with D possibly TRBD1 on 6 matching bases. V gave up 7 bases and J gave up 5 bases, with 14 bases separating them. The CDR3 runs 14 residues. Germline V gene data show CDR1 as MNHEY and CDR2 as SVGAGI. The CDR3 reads CASTWGGMNEKLFF. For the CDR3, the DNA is TGTGCCAGCACCTGGGGGGGCATGAATGAAAAACTGTTTTTT.

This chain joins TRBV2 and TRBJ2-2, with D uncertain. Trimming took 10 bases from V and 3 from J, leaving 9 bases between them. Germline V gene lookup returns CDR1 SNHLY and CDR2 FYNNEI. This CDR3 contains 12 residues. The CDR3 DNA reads TGTGCCATCCTAACCTACACCGGGGAGCTGTTTTTT. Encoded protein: CAILTYTGELFF. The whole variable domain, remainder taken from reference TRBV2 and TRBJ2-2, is EPEVTQTPSHQVTQMGQEVILRCVPISNHLYFYWYRQILGQKVEFLVSFYNNEISEKSEIFDDQFSVERPDGSNFTLKIRSTKLEDSAMYFCAILTYTGELFFGEGSRLTVL.

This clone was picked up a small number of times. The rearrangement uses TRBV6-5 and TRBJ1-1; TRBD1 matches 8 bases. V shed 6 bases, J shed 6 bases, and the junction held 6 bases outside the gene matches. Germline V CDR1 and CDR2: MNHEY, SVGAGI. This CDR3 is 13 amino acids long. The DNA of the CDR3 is TGTGCCAGCAGGGAGACAGGGGCGCCTGAAGCTTTCTTT. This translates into CASRETGAPEAFF.

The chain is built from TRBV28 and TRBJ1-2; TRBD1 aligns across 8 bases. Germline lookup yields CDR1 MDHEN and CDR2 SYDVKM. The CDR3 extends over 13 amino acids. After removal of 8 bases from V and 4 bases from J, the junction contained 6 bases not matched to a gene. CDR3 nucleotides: TGTGCCAGCTTCGACAGGGGTGGCTATGGCTACACCTTC. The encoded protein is CASFDRGGYGYTF.

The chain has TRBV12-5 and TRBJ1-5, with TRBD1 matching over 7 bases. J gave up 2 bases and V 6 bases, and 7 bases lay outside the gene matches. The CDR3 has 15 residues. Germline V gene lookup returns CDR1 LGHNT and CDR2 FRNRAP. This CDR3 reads CASGAGGGGNQPQHF. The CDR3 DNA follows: TGTGCTAGTGGGGCAGGGGGAGGAGGCAATCAGCCCCAGCATTTT.

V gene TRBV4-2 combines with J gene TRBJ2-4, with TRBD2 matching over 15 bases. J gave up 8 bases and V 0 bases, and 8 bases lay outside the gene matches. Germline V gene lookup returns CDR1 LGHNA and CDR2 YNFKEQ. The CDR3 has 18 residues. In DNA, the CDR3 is TGTGCCAGCAGCCAAGAGACTCCGGGACTAGCGGGGGGAGACATTCAGTACTTC. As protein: CASSQETPGLAGGDIQYF.

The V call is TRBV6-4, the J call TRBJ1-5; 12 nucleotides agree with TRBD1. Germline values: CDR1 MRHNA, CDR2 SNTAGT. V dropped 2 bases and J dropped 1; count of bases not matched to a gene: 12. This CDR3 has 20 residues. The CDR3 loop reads CASSDGRGQGAHRSNQPQHF. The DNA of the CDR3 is TGTGCCAGCAGTGACGGCCGGGGACAGGGGGCTCATAGAAGCAATCAGCCCCAGCATTTT.

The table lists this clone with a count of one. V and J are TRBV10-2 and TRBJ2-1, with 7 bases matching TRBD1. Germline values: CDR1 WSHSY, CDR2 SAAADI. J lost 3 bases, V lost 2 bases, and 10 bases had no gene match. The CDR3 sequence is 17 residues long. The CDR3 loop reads CASSEAEATGRYNEQFF. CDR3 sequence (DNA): TGCGCCAGCAGTGAGGCCGAAGCGACAGGGCGCTACAATGAGCAGTTCTTC.

This CDR3 reads CASSLPGSTDTQYF. The CDR3 DNA follows: TGCGCCAGCAGCTTGCCAGGTAGCACAGATACGCAGTATTTT. This chain connects TRBV5-1 to TRBJ2-3; D remains ambiguous. CDR1 and CDR2 from the germline V gene are SGHRS and YFSETQ. The CDR3 length is 14 residues. The germline V and J ends were trimmed by 1 base and 0 bases, with 6 bases remaining between them.

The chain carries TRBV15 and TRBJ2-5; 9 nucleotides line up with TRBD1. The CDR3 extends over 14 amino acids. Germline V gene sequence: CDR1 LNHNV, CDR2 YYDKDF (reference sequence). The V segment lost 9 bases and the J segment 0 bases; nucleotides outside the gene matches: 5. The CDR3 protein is CATTDRGNQETQYF. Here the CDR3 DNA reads TGTGCCACAACGGACAGGGGAAACCAAGAGACCCAGTACTTC.

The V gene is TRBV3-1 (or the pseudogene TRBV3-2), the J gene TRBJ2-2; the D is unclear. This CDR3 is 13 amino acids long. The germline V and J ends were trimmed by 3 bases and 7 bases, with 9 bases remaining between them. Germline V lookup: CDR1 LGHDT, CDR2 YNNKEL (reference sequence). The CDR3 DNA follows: TGTGCCAGCAGCCACCCCTACGGCGGGGAGCTGTTTTTT. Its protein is CASSHPYGGELFF.

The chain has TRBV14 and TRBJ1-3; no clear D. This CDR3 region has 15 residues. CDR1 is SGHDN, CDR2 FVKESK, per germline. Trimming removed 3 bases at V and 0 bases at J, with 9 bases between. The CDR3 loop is CASSQFGSSGNTIYF. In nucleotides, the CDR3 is TGTGCCAGCAGCCAGTTTGGCAGCTCTGGAAACACCATATATTTT. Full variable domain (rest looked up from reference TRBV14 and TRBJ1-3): EAGVTQFPSHSVIEKGQTVTLRCDPISGHDNLYWYRRVMGKEIKFLLHFVKESKQDESGMPNNRFLAERTGGTYSTLKVQPAELEDSGVYFCASSQFGSSGNTIYFGEGSWLTVV.

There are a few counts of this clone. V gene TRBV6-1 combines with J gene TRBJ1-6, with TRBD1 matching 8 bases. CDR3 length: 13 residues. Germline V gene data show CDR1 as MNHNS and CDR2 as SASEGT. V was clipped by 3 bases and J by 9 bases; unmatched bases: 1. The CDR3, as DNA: TGTGCCAGCAGTGACAGGGGGCTTTCACCCCTCCACTTT. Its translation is CASSDRGLSPLHF.

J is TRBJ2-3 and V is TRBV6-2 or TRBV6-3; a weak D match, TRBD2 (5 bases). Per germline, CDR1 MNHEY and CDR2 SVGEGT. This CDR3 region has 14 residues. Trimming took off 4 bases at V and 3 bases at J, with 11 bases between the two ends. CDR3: CASSSLDYTDTQYF. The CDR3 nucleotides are TGTGCCAGCAGTTCGTTAGACTATACAGATACGCAGTATTTT.

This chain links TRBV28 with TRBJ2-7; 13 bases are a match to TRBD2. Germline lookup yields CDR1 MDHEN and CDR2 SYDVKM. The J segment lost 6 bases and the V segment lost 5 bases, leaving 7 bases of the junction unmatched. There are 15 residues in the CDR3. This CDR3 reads CASSPPTSGRFEQYF. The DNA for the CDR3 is TGTGCCAGCAGTCCTCCGACTAGCGGGAGGTTCGAGCAGTACTTC.

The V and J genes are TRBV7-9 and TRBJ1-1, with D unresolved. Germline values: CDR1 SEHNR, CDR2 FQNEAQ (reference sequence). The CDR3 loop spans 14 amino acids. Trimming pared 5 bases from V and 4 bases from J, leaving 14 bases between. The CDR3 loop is CASSKVAGITEAFF. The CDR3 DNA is TGTGCCAGCAGCAAAGTGGCGGGAATCACTGAAGCTTTCTTT.

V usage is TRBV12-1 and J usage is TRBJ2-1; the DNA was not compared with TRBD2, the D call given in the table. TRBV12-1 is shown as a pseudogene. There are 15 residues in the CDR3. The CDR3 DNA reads TGTGCCAGCAGCCTAAGGGAGGGCTCCTACAATGAGCAGTTCTTC. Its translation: CASSLREGSYNEQFF.

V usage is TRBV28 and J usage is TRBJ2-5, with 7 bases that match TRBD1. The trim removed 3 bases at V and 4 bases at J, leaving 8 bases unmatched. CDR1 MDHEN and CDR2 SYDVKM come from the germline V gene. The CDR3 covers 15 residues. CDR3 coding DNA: TGTGCCAGCAGTTTTCCAGGGACAGTGGGAGAGACCCAGTACTTC. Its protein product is CASSFPGTVGETQYF.

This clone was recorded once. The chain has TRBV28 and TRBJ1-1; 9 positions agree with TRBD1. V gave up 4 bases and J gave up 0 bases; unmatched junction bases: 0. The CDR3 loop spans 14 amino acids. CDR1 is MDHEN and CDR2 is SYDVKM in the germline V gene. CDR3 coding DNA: TGTGCCAGCAGTTACAGGGGGCTGAACACTGAAGCTTTCTTT. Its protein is CASSYRGLNTEAFF.

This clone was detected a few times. Written as DNA, the CDR3 is TGTGCCAGCGGCCTGACAGGATCTAATGAAAAACTGTTTTTT. Amino acid sequence: CASGLTGSNEKLFF. The chain uses TRBV2 and TRBJ1-4; D perhaps matches TRBD1 (6 bases). This CDR3 has 14 amino acids. Germline CDR1 is SNHLY and CDR2 is FYNNEI. The V and J ends lost 8 bases and 3 bases respectively, with 13 bases between them.

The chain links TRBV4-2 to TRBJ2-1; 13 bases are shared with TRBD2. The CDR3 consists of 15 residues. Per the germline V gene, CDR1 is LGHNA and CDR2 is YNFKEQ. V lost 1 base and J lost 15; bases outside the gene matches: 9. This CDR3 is CASSQVILAGGPRFF. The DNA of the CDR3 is TGTGCCAGCAGCCAAGTTATACTAGCGGGAGGGCCTAGGTTCTTC.

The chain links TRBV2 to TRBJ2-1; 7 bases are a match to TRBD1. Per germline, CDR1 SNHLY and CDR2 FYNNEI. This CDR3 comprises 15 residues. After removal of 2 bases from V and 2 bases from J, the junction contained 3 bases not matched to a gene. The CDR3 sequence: CASSERGPTYNEQFF. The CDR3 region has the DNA TGTGCCAGCAGTGAAAGGGGGCCTACCTACAATGAGCAGTTCTTC.

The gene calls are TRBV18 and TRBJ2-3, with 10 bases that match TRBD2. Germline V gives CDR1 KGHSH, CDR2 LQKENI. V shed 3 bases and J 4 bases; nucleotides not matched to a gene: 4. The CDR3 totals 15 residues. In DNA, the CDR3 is TGTGCCAGCTCACCTAGCGGGAGGCGTTCAGATACGCAGTATTTT. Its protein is CASSPSGRRSDTQYF.